Sequencing of this TCR beta chain was carried out in a study of T cell responses to AZD1222 COVID-19 vaccine. The study, taken as a whole, reports: Only six AZD1222 recipients tested seropositive at baseline. The breadth and depth of Spike-specific TCRs increased once two AZD1222 doses had been given. Repertoires were obtained only post-peak T cell response.

With 6 bases clipped from V and 3 bases from J, the junction kept 4 bases outside the gene matches. This CDR3 is 14 amino acids long. Per germline, CDR1 LNHDA and CDR2 SQIVND (reference sequence). Generated by immunoSEQ multiplex PCR, the TCRdb table keeps only in-frame clones and is missing some. Of fewer than 200,000 clones in the sample, about nine tenths were seen once. Second-dose groups at about 4 or about 12 weeks were pooled. Comment on this clone: As yet, its antigen is unknown.

The source material was peripheral blood, sampled 28 days after the second AZD1222 dose. The genes are TRBV19 and TRBJ1-2, with TRBD1 matching 10 bases. The source is an adult who received the AZD1222 COVID-19 vaccine. CDR3 DNA: TGTGCCAGTAGGCGGGACAGGGGCGACTATGGCTACACCTTC. Its protein is CASRRDRGDYGYTF. Together with reference TRBV19 and TRBJ1-2, the CDR3 gives the full variable domain: DGGITQSPKYLFRKEGQNVTLSCEQNLNHDAMYWYRQDPGQGLRLIYYSQIVNDFQKGDIAEGYSVSREKKESFPLTVTSAQKNPTAFYLCASRRDRGDYGYTFGSGTRLTVV.